A single T cell receptor (beta chain) is shown here with its context. As processed by the authors: Amplification with reference gene primers provided the estimates of nucleated cell counts. Clones were sequenced by immunoSEQ multiplex PCR, and TCRdb holds only the in-frame ones, with some missing. V and J calls and clone size come straight from that table; D and trimming were deduced from the DNA. The repertoire consists of fewer than 250,000 clones, with 65% to 80% occurring once and the leading ten covering around an eighth. The V and J ends lost 3 bases and 0 bases, in that order; junction bases with no gene match: 17. In germline, CDR1 is MNHEY, CDR2 SMNVEV (reference sequence). The length of the CDR3 is 21 residues. These data are taken from a study of blood T cell repertoires in COVID-19. As for the study in general: The samples span acute and convalescent COVID-19 from the United States, Italy and Spain. PBMCs, B-cell-depleted T cells, or T cells provided the cDNA or gDNA that made up the material.

The chain employs TRBV27 and TRBJ2-3; 11 bases are a match to TRBD2. This clonotype was obtained from a woman aged 50 to 60 with acute or convalescent COVID-19. The specimen was peripheral blood. CDR3 sequence reads: CASSFRPYTSGSIFSTDTQYF. The CDR3 bases are TGTGCCAGCAGTTTCCGCCCCTATACTAGCGGGAGTATTTTTAGCACAGATACGCAGTATTTT.